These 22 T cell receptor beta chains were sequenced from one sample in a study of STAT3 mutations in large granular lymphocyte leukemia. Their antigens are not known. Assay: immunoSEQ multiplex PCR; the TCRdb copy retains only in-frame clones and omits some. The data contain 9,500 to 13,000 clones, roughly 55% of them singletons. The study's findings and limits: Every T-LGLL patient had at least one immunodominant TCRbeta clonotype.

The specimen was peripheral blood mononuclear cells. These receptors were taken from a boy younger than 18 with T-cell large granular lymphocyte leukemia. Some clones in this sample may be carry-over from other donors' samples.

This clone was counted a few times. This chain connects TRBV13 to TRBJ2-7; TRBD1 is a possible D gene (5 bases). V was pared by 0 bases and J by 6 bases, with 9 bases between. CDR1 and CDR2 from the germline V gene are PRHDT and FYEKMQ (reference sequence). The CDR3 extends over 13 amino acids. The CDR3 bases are TGTGCCAGCAGCTTAGGCAGGGTTGGCGAGCAGTACTTC. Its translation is CASSLGRVGEQYF.

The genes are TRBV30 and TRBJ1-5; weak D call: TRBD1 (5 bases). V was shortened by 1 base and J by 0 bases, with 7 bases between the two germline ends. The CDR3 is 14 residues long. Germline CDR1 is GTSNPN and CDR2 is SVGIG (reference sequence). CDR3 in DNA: TGTGCCTGGAGTGGGGGGAATAGCAATCAGCCCCAGCATTTT. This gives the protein CAWSGGNSNQPQHF.

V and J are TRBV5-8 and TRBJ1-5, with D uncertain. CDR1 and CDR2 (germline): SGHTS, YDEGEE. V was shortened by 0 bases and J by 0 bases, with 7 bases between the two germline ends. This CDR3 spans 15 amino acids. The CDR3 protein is CASSLDGYSNQPQHF. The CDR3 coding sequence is TGTGCCAGCAGCTTGGACGGGTATAGCAATCAGCCCCAGCATTTT.

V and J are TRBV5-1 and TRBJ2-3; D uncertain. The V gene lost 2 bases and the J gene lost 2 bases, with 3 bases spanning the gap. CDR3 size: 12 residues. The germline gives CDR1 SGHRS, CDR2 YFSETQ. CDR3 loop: CASSLLTDTQYF. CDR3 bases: TGCGCCAGCAGCTTACTCACAGATACGCAGTATTTT. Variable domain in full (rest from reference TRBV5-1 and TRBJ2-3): KAGVTQTPRYLIKTRGQQVTLSCSPISGHRSVSWYQQTPGQGLQFLFEYFSETQRNKGNFPGRFSGRQFSNSRSEMNVSTLELGDSALYLCASSLLTDTQYFGPGTRLTVL.

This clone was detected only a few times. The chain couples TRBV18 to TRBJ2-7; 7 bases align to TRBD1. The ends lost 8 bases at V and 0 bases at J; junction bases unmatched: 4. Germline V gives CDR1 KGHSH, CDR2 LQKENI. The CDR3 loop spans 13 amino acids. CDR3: CASRDRSSYEQYF. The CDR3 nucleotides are TGTGCCAGCCGGGACAGAAGCTCCTACGAGCAGTACTTC.

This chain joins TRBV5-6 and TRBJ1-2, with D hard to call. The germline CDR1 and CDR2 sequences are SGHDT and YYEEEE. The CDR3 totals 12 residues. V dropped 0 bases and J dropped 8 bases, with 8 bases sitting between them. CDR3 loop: CASSLESLGYTF. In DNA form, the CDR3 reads TGTGCCAGCAGCTTGGAAAGTCTCGGCTACACCTTC.

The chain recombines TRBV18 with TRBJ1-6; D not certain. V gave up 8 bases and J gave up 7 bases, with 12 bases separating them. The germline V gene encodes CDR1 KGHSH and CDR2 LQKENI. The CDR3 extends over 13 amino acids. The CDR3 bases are TGTGCCAGCGCTCCGTTCAGGAATTCACCCCTCCACTTT. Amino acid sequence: CASAPFRNSPLHF. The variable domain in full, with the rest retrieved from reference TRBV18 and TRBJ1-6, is NAGVMQNPRHLVRRRGQEARLRCSPMKGHSHVYWYRQLPEEGLKFMVYLQKENIIDESGMPKERFSAEFPKEGPSILRIQQVVRGDSAAYFCASAPFRNSPLHFGNGTRLTVT.

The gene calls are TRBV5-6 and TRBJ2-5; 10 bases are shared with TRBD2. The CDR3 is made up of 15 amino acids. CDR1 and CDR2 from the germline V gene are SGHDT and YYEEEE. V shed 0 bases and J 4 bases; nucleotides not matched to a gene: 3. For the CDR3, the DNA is TGTGCCAGCAGCTTGGAGCGGGGGGGCGTAGAGACCCAGTACTTC. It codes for CASSLERGGVETQYF.

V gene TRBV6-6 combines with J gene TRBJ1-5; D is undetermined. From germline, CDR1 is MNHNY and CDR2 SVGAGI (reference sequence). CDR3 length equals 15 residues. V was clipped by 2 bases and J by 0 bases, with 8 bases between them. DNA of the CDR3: TGTGCCAGCAGTTACGGGCGGTATAGCAATCAGCCCCAGCATTTT. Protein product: CASSYGRYSNQPQHF.

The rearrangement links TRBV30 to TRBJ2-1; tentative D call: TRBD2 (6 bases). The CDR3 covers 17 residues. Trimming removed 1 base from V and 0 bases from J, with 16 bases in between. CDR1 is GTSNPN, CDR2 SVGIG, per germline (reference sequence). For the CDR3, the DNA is TGTGCCTGGAGTGCTCGATCGGGACTGACCTCCTACAATGAGCAGTTCTTC. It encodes CAWSARSGLTSYNEQFF.

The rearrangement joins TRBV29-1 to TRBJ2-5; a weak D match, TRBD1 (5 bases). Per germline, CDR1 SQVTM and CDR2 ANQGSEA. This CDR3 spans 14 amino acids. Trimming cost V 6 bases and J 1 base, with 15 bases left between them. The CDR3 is CSVPDTRTQETQYF. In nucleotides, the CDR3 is TGCAGCGTCCCGGACACGAGAACCCAAGAGACCCAGTACTTC.

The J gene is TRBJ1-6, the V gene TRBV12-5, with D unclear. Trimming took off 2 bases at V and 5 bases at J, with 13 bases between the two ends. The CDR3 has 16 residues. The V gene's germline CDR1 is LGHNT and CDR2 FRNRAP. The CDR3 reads CASGLLQPVNNSPLHF. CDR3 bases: TGTGCTAGTGGTTTGTTACAACCCGTCAATAATTCACCCCTCCACTTT.

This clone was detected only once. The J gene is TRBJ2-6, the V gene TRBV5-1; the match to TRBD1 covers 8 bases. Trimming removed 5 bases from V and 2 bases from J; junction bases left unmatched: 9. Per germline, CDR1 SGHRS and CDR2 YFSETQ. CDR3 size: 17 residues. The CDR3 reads CASRAGGPPPGANVLTF. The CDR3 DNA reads TGCGCCAGCAGGGCAGGGGGCCCCCCTCCTGGGGCCAACGTCCTGACTTTC.

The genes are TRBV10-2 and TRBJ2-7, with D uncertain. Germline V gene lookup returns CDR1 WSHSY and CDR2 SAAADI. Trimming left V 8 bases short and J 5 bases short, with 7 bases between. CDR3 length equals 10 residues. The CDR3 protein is CASGVDEQYF. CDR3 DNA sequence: TGCGCCAGCGGGGTTGACGAGCAGTACTTC.

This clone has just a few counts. The DNA for the CDR3 is TGTGCCAGCAGTTACATGGGATTGGGCACCTTC. Encoded protein: CASSYMGLGTF. V gene TRBV6-6 combines with J gene TRBJ1-2; D is unresolved. V dropped 2 bases and J dropped 13 bases, with 11 bases sitting between them. Per the germline V gene, CDR1 is MNHNY and CDR2 is SVGAGI (reference sequence). The CDR3 is 11 residues long.

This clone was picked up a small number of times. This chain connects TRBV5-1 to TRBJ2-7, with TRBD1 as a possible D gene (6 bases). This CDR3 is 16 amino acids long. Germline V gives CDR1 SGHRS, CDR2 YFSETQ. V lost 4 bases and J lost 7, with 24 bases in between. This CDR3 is CASSREQGYHTGEQYF. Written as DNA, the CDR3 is TGCGCCAGCAGCCGGGAACAGGGTTACCATACGGGGGAGCAGTACTTC.

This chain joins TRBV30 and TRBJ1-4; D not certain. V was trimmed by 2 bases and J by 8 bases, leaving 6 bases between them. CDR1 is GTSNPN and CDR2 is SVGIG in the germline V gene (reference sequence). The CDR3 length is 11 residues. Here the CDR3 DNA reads TGTGCCTGGAGTATAAGGGAAAAACTGTTTTTT. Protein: CAWSIREKLFF.

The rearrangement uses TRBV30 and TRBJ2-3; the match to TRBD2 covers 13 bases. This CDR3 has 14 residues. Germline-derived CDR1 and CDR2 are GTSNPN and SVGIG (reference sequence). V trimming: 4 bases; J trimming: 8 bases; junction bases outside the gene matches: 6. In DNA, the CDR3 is TGTGCCTGGACGGAGGGACTAGCGGGAATTACGCAGTATTTT. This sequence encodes CAWTEGLAGITQYF.

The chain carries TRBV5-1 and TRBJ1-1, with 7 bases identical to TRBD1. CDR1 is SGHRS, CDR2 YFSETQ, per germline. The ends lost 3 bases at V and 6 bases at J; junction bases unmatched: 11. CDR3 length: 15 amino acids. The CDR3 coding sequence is TGCGCCAGCAGCTGGACAGGAGACGAACTCCCTGAAGCTTTCTTT. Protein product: CASSWTGDELPEAFF.

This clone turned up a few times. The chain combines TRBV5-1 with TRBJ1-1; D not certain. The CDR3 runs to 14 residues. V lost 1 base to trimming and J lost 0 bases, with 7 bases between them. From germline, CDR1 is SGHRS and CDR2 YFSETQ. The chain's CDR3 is CASSLPEMNTEAFF. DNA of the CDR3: TGCGCCAGCAGCTTGCCGGAGATGAACACTGAAGCTTTCTTT.

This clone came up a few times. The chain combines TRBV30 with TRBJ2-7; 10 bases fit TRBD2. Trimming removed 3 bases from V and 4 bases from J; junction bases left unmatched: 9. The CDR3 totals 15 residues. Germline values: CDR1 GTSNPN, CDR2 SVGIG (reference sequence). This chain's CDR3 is CAWRARTSGLYEQYF. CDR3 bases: TGTGCCTGGAGGGCCCGGACTAGCGGACTTTACGAGCAGTACTTC.

As DNA, the CDR3 is TGCGCCAGCAGCCTGTCTAGCGGGGGAAACTACGAGCAGTACTTC. This translates into CASSLSSGGNYEQYF. The chain recombines TRBV4-3 with TRBJ2-7, with 10 bases that match TRBD2. Germline CDR1 reads LGHNA; CDR2 reads YSLEER. Trimming took 4 bases from V and 3 from J; bases not matched to a gene: 6. This CDR3 spans 15 amino acids.